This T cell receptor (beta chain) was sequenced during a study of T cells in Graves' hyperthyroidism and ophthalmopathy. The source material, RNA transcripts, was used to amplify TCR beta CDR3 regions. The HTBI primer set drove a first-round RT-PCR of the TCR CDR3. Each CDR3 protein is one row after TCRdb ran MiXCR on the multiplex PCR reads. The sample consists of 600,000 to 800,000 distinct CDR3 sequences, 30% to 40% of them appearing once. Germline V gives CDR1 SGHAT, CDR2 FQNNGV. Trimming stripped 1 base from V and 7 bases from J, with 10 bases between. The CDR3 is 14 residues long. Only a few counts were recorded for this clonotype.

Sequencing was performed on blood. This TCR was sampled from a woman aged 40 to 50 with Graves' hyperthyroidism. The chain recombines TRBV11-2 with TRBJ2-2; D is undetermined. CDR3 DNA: TGTGCCAGCAGCTTAGGGTTAATCGTCGGGGAGCTGTTTTTT. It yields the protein CASSLGLIVGELFF.